These 22 T cell receptor beta chains share one sample of origin, sequenced in a study of blood T cell repertoires in COVID-19 (TCRdb year 2020). Library method: the immunoSEQ multiplex PCR assay. This is the immuneACCESS table as TCRdb keeps it, with only in-frame sequences that have V and J called. A part of the clones is gone; compared with another copy, unresolved V genes explain less than half, and the rest is unexplained. This sample gives 250,000 to 350,000 clones in total; roughly 86% of them show up just once. Of the sample, 0.75% to 1% is held by the ten largest clones. Sequencing used PBMCs or T cells enriched from blood (not recorded which). These receptors originate from a woman between 25 and 40 years old who had recovered from COVID-19.

The V gene is TRBV7-9, the J gene TRBJ2-1; perhaps TRBD1 as D (6 bases). In germline, CDR1 is SEHNR, CDR2 FQNEAQ (reference sequence). This CDR3 is 14 amino acids long. V lost 4 bases and J lost 3, with 10 bases in between. This chain's CDR3 is CASSSHRDYNEQFF. The CDR3 DNA follows: TGTGCCAGCAGCTCACACAGGGACTACAATGAGCAGTTCTTC.

This chain joins TRBV7-9 and TRBJ1-1, with TRBD1 matching over 9 bases. Per germline, CDR1 SEHNR and CDR2 FQNEAQ (reference sequence). This CDR3 is built from 16 residues. The V gene end was trimmed by 5 bases and the J gene end by 3 bases; junction bases not matched to a gene: 10. CDR3 region: CASSRGTGGAYTEAFF. As DNA, the CDR3 is TGTGCCAGCAGCCGGGGAACAGGGGGCGCGTACACTGAAGCTTTCTTT.

As to this clone: This sample also contains other DNA sequences that code for the same CDR3. The chain combines TRBV2 with TRBJ2-3, with 11 bases matching TRBD1. V was pared by 5 bases and J by 3 bases, with 1 base of the junction left unmatched. CDR1 is SNHLY and CDR2 is FYNNEI in the germline V gene. The CDR3 consists of 14 residues. The CDR3 DNA follows: TGTGCCAGCAGTAGGGACAGGGGGACAGATACGCAGTATTTT. Residues: CASSRDRGTDTQYF.

V and J are TRBV7-2 and TRBJ2-4; 10 bases map to TRBD1. Per germline, CDR1 SGHTA and CDR2 FQGNSA. V dropped 5 bases and J dropped 8; count of bases not matched to a gene: 12. The CDR3 contains 16 residues. CDR3 sequence reads: CASSPRGDRGRDIQYF. The DNA for the CDR3 is TGTGCCAGCAGCCCTAGGGGGGACAGGGGAAGGGACATTCAGTACTTC. The full variable domain, completed using reference TRBV7-2 and TRBJ2-4, is GAGVSQSPSNKVTEKGKDVELRCDPISGHTALYWYRQSLGQGLEFLIYFQGNSAPDKSGLPSDRFSAERTGGSVSTLTIQRTQQEDSAVYLCASSPRGDRGRDIQYFGAGTRLSVL.

The chain has TRBV24-1 and TRBJ1-2; 7 nucleotides line up with TRBD1. Germline CDR1 and CDR2: KGHDR and SFDVKD. V trimming: 4 bases; J trimming: 5 bases; junction bases outside the gene matches: 12. The CDR3 runs 16 residues. The CDR3 loop is CATSDQTGTAHYGYTF. The CDR3 nucleotides are TGTGCCACCAGTGACCAGACCGGGACAGCACATTATGGCTACACCTTC.

The J gene is TRBJ2-7, the V gene TRBV11-1, with D perhaps TRBD2 (6 bases). Between the trimmed V and J ends, which lost 2 bases and 3 bases, there was a span of 14 bases. Germline values: CDR1 SGHAT, CDR2 FQDESV (reference sequence). CDR3 length: 15 residues. DNA of the CDR3: TGTGCCAGCAGCTTATACCGCAAAGCGGGCTACGAGCAGTACTTC. Its protein is CASSLYRKAGYEQYF.

The chain has TRBV12-5 and TRBJ1-1; D gene unclear. Trimming removed 7 bases from V and 2 bases from J, with 5 bases in between. This CDR3 region has 11 residues. The germline CDR1 and CDR2 sequences are LGHNT and FRNRAP. CDR3 amino acids: CASALNTEAFF. The CDR3 DNA is TGTGCTAGTGCCCTCAACACTGAAGCTTTCTTT.

The CDR3 here is CASSIAGTRGETQYF. The CDR3 DNA reads TGTGCCAGTAGTATAGCGGGGACTAGGGGGGAGACCCAGTACTTC. This chain joins TRBV19 and TRBJ2-5; 8 bases are a match to TRBD2. The CDR3 loop spans 15 amino acids. Germline values: CDR1 LNHDA, CDR2 SQIVND (reference sequence). J was trimmed by 5 bases and V by 1 base; bases with no gene match: 6.

The chain recombines TRBV5-1 with TRBJ2-3, with TRBD1 matching over 7 bases. Germline CDR1 SGHRS, CDR2 YFSETQ. This CDR3 has 15 residues. The J segment lost 2 bases and the V segment lost 3 bases, leaving 6 bases of the junction unmatched. CDR3 nucleotide sequence: TGCGCCAGCAGCTGGTTGACAGGGATCACAGATACGCAGTATTTT. Its translation: CASSWLTGITDTQYF.

The rearrangement links TRBV24-1 to TRBJ2-3; unclear D gene. Between the trimmed V and J ends, which lost 1 base and 10 bases, there was a span of 5 bases. The CDR3 consists of 11 residues. Germline-derived CDR1 and CDR2 are KGHDR and SFDVKD. CDR3 protein: CATSDFVAQYF. CDR3 coding DNA: TGTGCCACCAGTGATTTTGTCGCGCAGTATTTT.

The chain uses TRBV7-8 and TRBJ2-2; TRBD2 might be the D (5 bases). Germline CDR1 reads SGHVS; CDR2 reads FQNEAQ. The V end was cut by 1 base, the J end by 5 bases, with 5 bases between. The CDR3 runs 13 residues. The CDR3 spells CASSLGGTGELFF. CDR3 DNA sequence: TGTGCCAGCAGCTTAGGAGGGACCGGGGAGCTGTTTTTT.

The genes are TRBV9 and TRBJ1-2; the match to TRBD1 covers 10 bases. Trimming cost V 4 bases and J 3 bases; bases outside gene matches: 12. Germline values: CDR1 SGDLS, CDR2 YYNGEE. The CDR3 runs 17 residues. CDR3 nucleotide sequence: TGTGCCAGCAGCACCGCCCGGGACAGGGGAGGGTACTATGGCTACACCTTC. This gives the protein CASSTARDRGGYYGYTF.

The chain has TRBV10-3 and TRBJ2-7; 8 nucleotides match TRBD1. CDR3 length equals 15 residues. Germline V gene sequence: CDR1 ENHRY, CDR2 SYGVKD. Unmatched junction bases numbered 9, after V lost 6 bases and J lost 2 bases. The CDR3 here is CAIREQGVTTYEQYF. CDR3 sequence (DNA): TGTGCCATCAGAGAACAGGGGGTTACCACCTACGAGCAGTACTTC.

This clone appeared a single time. V gene TRBV5-1 combines with J gene TRBJ1-6, with D possibly matching TRBD1 (6 bases). The CDR3 length is 15 residues. CDR1 and CDR2 (germline): SGHRS, YFSETQ. Trimming shortened V by 7 bases and J by 4 bases, and 15 bases separated the two germline ends. The CDR3 loop is CASSPWTDYNSPLHF. The CDR3 nucleotides read TGCGCCAGCTCACCCTGGACAGATTATAATTCACCCCTCCACTTT.

The CDR3 loop is CASSRGTLNYGYTF. For the CDR3, the DNA is TGTGCCAGCAGCCGGGGGACCCTTAACTATGGCTACACCTTC. V is TRBV27 and J is TRBJ1-2, with D possibly TRBD1 on 5 matching bases. The CDR3 extends over 14 amino acids. With 6 bases removed from V and 1 base from J, the gap between germline ends came to 12 bases. Germline loops: CDR1 MNHEY, CDR2 SMNVEV (reference sequence).

The chain recombines TRBV2 with TRBJ2-2; tentatively, D is TRBD1 (8 bases). Germline V gene sequence: CDR1 SNHLY, CDR2 FYNNEI. Between the trimmed V and J ends, which lost 7 bases and 5 bases, there was a span of 14 bases. The CDR3 consists of 14 residues. CDR3 sequence (DNA): TGTGCCAGCACCGGACAGGGAGGGACCGGGGAGCTGTTTTTT. It specifies CASTGQGGTGELFF. Complete variable domain (other parts from reference TRBV2 and TRBJ2-2): EPEVTQTPSHQVTQMGQEVILRCVPISNHLYFYWYRQILGQKVEFLVSFYNNEISEKSEIFDDQFSVERPDGSNFTLKIRSTKLEDSAMYFCASTGQGGTGELFFGEGSRLTVL.

CDR3 DNA sequence: TGTGCCAGCAGCCCCCCGGAGGGGGGGCCAAATGAGCAGTTCTTC. It translates to CASSPPEGGPNEQFF. The genes are TRBV7-9 and TRBJ2-1; weak D call: TRBD2 (7 bases). CDR1 SEHNR and CDR2 FQNEAQ come from the germline V gene (reference sequence). The ends were cut back, 5 bases at V and 7 bases at J, with 18 bases in the middle. CDR3 length: 15 residues.

V is TRBV27 and J is TRBJ2-1; D possibly corresponds to TRBD2 (6 bases). CDR3 length: 13 amino acids. V lost 5 bases to trimming and J lost 10 bases, with 15 bases between them. The germline V gene has CDR1 MNHEY and CDR2 SMNVEV (reference sequence). CDR3 sequence (DNA): TGTGCCAGCAGTGACCCGGGAGAGCGGGAGCAGTTCTTC. Translating it yields CASSDPGEREQFF.

This clone appeared once. The chain links TRBV5-1 to TRBJ2-1, with 15 bases identical to TRBD2. The CDR3 contains 17 residues. V lost 0 bases to trimming and J lost 4 bases; unmatched junction nucleotides: 2. CDR1 is SGHRS, CDR2 YFSETQ, per germline. CDR3 protein: CASSLAGTSGGYNEQFF. CDR3 nucleotides: TGCGCCAGCAGCTTGGCCGGGACTAGCGGGGGGTACAATGAGCAGTTCTTC.

The sample holds one count of this clone. The chain combines TRBV14 with TRBJ1-1; 8 bases agree with TRBD1. Germline CDR1 reads SGHDN; CDR2 reads FVKESK. V was clipped by 0 bases and J by 2 bases; unmatched bases: 17. There are 20 residues in the CDR3. The CDR3 loop reads CASSQEYGRGLQGGNTEAFF. CDR3 sequence (DNA): TGTGCCAGCAGCCAAGAATACGGCAGGGGGCTCCAAGGGGGAAACACTGAAGCTTTCTTT.

This chain uses TRBV7-2 with TRBJ1-1; the match to TRBD1 covers 7 bases. With 5 bases clipped from V and 1 base from J, the junction kept 7 bases outside the gene matches. The CDR3 contains 15 residues. The germline gives CDR1 SGHTA, CDR2 FQGNSA. The CDR3 region is CASSPWTGPNTEAFF. The CDR3 DNA is TGTGCCAGCAGCCCCTGGACAGGACCGAACACTGAAGCTTTCTTT.

The chain links TRBV7-2 to TRBJ2-3, with D hard to call. CDR3 length: 16 residues. Trimming removed 5 bases from V and 6 bases from J, with 21 bases in between. The germline V gene encodes CDR1 SGHTA and CDR2 FQGNSA. Here the CDR3 reads CASSRRLLDHLDTQYF. CDR3 DNA sequence: TGTGCCAGCAGCCGGCGGCTGCTAGATCATCTCGATACGCAGTATTTT. The variable domain in full, with the rest retrieved from reference TRBV7-2 and TRBJ2-3, is GAGVSQSPSNKVTEKGKDVELRCDPISGHTALYWYRQSLGQGLEFLIYFQGNSAPDKSGLPSDRFSAERTGGSVSTLTIQRTQQEDSAVYLCASSRRLLDHLDTQYFGPGTRLTVL.